This TCR beta chain was recorded in a study of cytomegalovirus exposure and HLA in healthy donors (TCRdb year 2017). Regarding the study in general: An earlier analysis of 587 of the donors reported about 250 Gb of sequence data and roughly 110 million unique TCR beta sequences from roughly 200 million T cells. An early release that covered about 640 HLA-typed donors contained about 290 gigabases of sequencing data and 65 million to 100 million unique TCR sequences. The genetic ancestry cluster associated with self-reported Caucasian donors included 81% of the approximately 410 genotyped donors. The study aimed to test whether signatures of past pathogen exposure could be identified by cataloging public T cell receptors. The T cell repertoires of 550 to 850 subjects were profiled by immunosequencing and related to cytomegalovirus serostatus. Along with the approximately 700-subject first cohort, a separate validation cohort of some 130 different subjects was used. To predict cytomegalovirus infection status, the study combined high-throughput TCR immunosequencing, statistical association of individual TCRs with disease status, and machine learning. A later analysis re-analyzed previously published TCR beta repertoires from hundreds of donors and added high-resolution HLA genotyping to study TCR occurrence patterns. Rather than drawing on any new phenotypic data, the later analysis identified candidate immune exposures from TCR beta sequences and the way those sequences occurred across donors. To decide whether each TCR beta V gene segment behaved as functional or pseudogenic, an earlier analysis of approximately 620 of the donors relied on high-throughput TCR beta sequencing. Donor age, sex, ethnicity and CMV serostatus were compiled together with the repertoire data. A later genetic analysis took genome-wide SNP genotypes for about 55% of the roughly 700 donors and used that subset as a discovery cohort. All discovery cohort repertoires had been generated using a single sequencing platform. HLA typing covered class I and class II loci at four-digit resolution. The number of donors typed differed by locus, with 629-630 for A, B, C, DRB1 and DQB1, roughly 520 for DQA1, about 610 for DPA1, and some 470 for DPB1. Because of strong linkage in the cohort, a handful of DR-DQ haplotypes were treated as single units for association and clustering. Among 398 genotyped donors of the cohort, an average of about 240,000 unique TCR beta nucleotide sequences was sequenced per donor, of which 15% to 20% were non-productive.

For CDR1 and CDR2, the germline V gene lists LGHNT and FRNRAP. V is clipped by 6 bases and J by 3 bases, and the sequence between their germline boundaries is 11 bases long. The CDR3 measures 13 amino acids from cysteine to phenylalanine. The entry retains the CDR3 DNA only, 39 bases that are in frame from base 1. The cohort comprised more than 550 healthy bone marrow donors. At the time of sampling, all cohort members were nominally healthy, though unrecorded immune exposures were likely present. The donor was CMV seropositive and belonged to the group of about 290 seropositive cohort members. Every donor gave a peripheral blood sample, and the peripheral blood mononuclear cells from that sample were used for TCR beta sequencing. The Qiagen DNeasy Blood Extraction Kit was used to extract genomic DNA from the blood cell samples. The investigation overall reported the following: An earlier analysis of 450 to 750 of the donors showed that most TCR beta V segments appeared in productive rearrangements either about 87% or about 30% of the time, which broadly matched IMGT annotations. CMV serostatus was the only immune exposure information available for the cohort. In the study, around 160 TCR beta chains were listed as associated with cytomegalovirus. Strong co-occurrence of HLA alleles, especially DR and DQ, made assigning TCR associations to individual alleles difficult. In vitro tests confirmed that a few of the cytomegalovirus-associated TCR beta chains recognize cytomegalovirus antigens. A later analysis reported that several top co-occurrence clusters appeared linked to parvovirus B19, influenza, CMV and Epstein-Barr virus. HLA typing was unavailable for some donors at each locus, so association tests used only the typed subset. Some IMGT-functional V segments, including TRBV6-2 and TRBV6-3, could not be told apart with the 87-base-pair reads, so those segments were excluded. In a later analysis, TCR association rates were found to vary across HLA loci, with the most associated TCRs seen for DRB1 alleles and the fewest for HLA-C alleles. Linkage disequilibrium might explain the correlated functional status among segregating V segments, but an unknown experimental factor could not be excluded. In a later analysis, HLA-associated TCR beta chains were found to be more clonally expanded and to have lower generation probabilities than equally common non-associated chains. Most TCR sequences were seen in very few donors, while some public TCRs were found in many individuals. The earlier analysis of 587 of the donors excluded some 15 rarely observed V segments, including chromosome 9 orphons, because counts were too low. A group of highly shared sequence variants was considered likely to be a technical artifact of the sequencing pipeline. Sequencing depth was assumed to be roughly uniform across donors in the presence/absence analyses, though that assumption may not hold. Most CMV-associated TCR beta chains appeared to be HLA-restricted in a later analysis, and the HLA associations seemed to be driven largely by CMV exposure. A further reported finding was that TCR beta sequences accurately predicted the HLA-A and HLA-B alleles for most subjects in the first cohort. In a later analysis, 16,951 TCR beta sequences were associated with specific HLA alleles at a false discovery rate of 0.05. A later genetic analysis associated a missense DCLRE1C variant with V-gene and J-gene trimming of TCR beta chains, and an independent cohort replicated the association. The classifier was reported to diagnose cytomegalovirus status with high specificity and sensitivity in both the original and validation cohorts. This cohort had only TCR beta chains sequenced, and the lack of alpha or paired-chain data limited which features could be detected. According to the authors, the approach could potentially be generalized to other disease states and immunological phenotypes. A later genetic analysis reported fewer N-insertions in productive TCRs among donors in an Asian-associated ancestry cluster than the approximately 670-donor mean.

Notes on this clone: Its antigen is still unknown. The record has no base qualities; no much larger clone is one base away.

The receptor library was made with the immunoSEQ multiplex PCR assay. The multiplex PCR relied on a mix of 60 forward primers for TCR Vbeta segments and 13 reverse primers for TCR Jbeta segments. A multiplex PCR assay on genomic DNA amplified the CDR3 region of rearranged TCR beta genes. The amplified TCR beta libraries were sequenced on the Illumina HiSeq System as 87-base-pair reads. Regarding the original processing steps: A later analysis tallied 75 million to 95 million unique TCR beta chains across the 660 or so repertoires, and 10 million to 11 million of those chains were shared by two or more donors. Raw reads were error-corrected and collapsed into unique sequences with a nearest-neighbor algorithm that merged closely related sequences to remove PCR and sequencing errors. V, D and J gene segments were assigned by aligning CDR3 sequences to IMGT reference sequences. For a sequence to be retained, a match of at least six nucleotides to both a V gene segment and a J gene segment was required. A rearrangement counted as productive if the CDR3 had no stop codons and remained in frame with V and J, and every other rearrangement counted as non-productive. Following IMGT convention, CDR3 was defined as the stretch from the second conserved V-encoded cysteine to the conserved J-encoded phenylalanine. Sequences without an unambiguous match to a single V gene segment were excluded from the earlier analysis of a few hundred of the donors. An earlier analysis of a few hundred of the donors classified V segments as functional when productive rearrangements were above 56.7% and as segregating when the standard deviation between donors was above 5%. A statistical classification framework was built for diagnosing cytomegalovirus status from the catalog of TCR beta chain sequences. A later analysis assigned V and J genes by comparing TCR nucleotide sequences with IMGT/GENE-DB human TR gene sequences. The TCRdist pipeline was used in a later analysis to assign CDR3 sequences and most-parsimonious VDJ recombination scenarios. In a later analysis, every TCR beta chain was defined by the combination of its CDR3 amino acid sequence and its V-gene family, and reads without a unique V-gene family were dropped. A later analysis removed several hundred highly shared, low-generation-probability nucleotide sequences to deal with suspected cross-contamination and a sequencing artifact. A later analysis calculated a clonal expansion index for each public chain from normalized within-repertoire ranks of inferred template counts. In a later analysis, generation probabilities were computed using a VDJ recombination model fitted to out-of-frame rearrangements, and the results were checked against IGoR. In a later analysis, TCR-TCR, TCR-HLA and TCR-CMV co-occurrence was scored with hypergeometric tests, and a repertoire-size bias correction was applied to TCR pairs. In a later analysis, false discovery rates were estimated by permuting HLA or CMV assignments 20 times. In a later analysis, co-occurring TCRs were grouped using DBSCAN, with TCRdist sequence similarity added in when clustering inside HLA-allele-positive subsets. Co-occurrence clustering excluded repertoires with fewer than 30,000 or more than 120,000 public chains, plus five with anomalous nucleotide sharing. This is the immuneACCESS table as TCRdb keeps it, with only in-frame sequences that have V and J called. A part of the clones is gone; compared with another copy, unresolved V genes explain less than half, and the rest is unexplained. The DNA gave D and trimming, while V, J and clone size come from that table. For this sample there are 100,000 to 150,000 clones; roughly 80% appear just once. Approximately 4% of the sample is in the top ten clones.

The chain joins TRBV12-5 to TRBJ2-5; no D gene call is confident. This TCR was recovered from a young man in good health and CMV-seropositive. The sequenced material came from PBMCs. CDR3 reads: CASGPNDKETQYF. The sequence in DNA is TGTGCTAGTGGACCTAACGATAAAGAGACCCAGTACTTC.